The clone carrying this T cell receptor (beta chain) was detected only once. Trimming removed 3 bases from V and 1 base from J, with 12 bases in between. The CDR3 runs 15 residues. CDR1 and CDR2 from the germline V gene are MNHEY and SMNVEV (reference sequence). This specimen comes from a study of blood T cell repertoires in COVID-19. In the source study's methods: Amplifying reference gene primers gave estimates of nucleated cell counts. The method was immunoSEQ multiplex PCR; TCRdb's version includes in-frame clones alone and lacks a portion of them. The V and J calls and clone size are taken from that table; D and trimming were inferred from the DNA. The table shows more than 110,000 clones, with 60% to 80% occurring only once. Cohorts were assigned according to the clinical history that participants reported.

The TCR was taken from a woman aged 50 to 65 who had recovered from COVID-19. Material for sequencing was PBMCs or T cells enriched from blood (not recorded which). V and J are TRBV27 and TRBJ1-2; D remains unclear. This chain's CDR3 is CASSLMSTLNYGYTF. The DNA of the CDR3 is TGTGCCAGCAGTTTGATGAGCACCCTTAACTATGGCTACACCTTC.